The sequence of this TCR beta chain was determined in a study of beta chain features in type 1 diabetes. Broader study findings: All four CD4+ subsets of Type 1 diabetes patients contained TCRB CDR3s that were moderately but significantly shorter. Since sequencing was performed on cDNA, cells with high TCR expression could be over-represented. VDJ junctions sequenced from type 1 diabetes patients showed fewer insertions and more deletions.

A single heparinised blood sample, averaging around 0.11 L, was obtained per donor. About this clone itself: Antigen specificity is unknown.

The germline CDR1 and CDR2 sequences are SGHRS and YFSETQ. CDR3 length: 14 residues. The V end lost 0 bases, the J end lost 6 bases, and 11 bases lay between the germline ends. TCRB transcripts that were expressed got sequenced, as all of the isolated RNA had been reverse transcribed. Clones were read by immunoSEQ multiplex PCR, and TCRdb kept only the in-frame ones, dropping some. The data contain roughly 100,000 clones, approximately 30% of them singletons. The TCR sequence derives from a woman aged 18 to 35 with type 1 diabetes. The material sequenced was central memory CD4+ T cells from blood. This sequence joins TRBV5-1 and TRBJ2-3; TRBD1 is a possible D gene (5 bases). CDR3 coding DNA: TGCGCCAGCAGCTTGGTAGGGGCGATGGATACGCAGTATTTT. Translating it yields CASSLVGAMDTQYF.